Sequencing of this T cell receptor beta chain was carried out in a study of blood T cell repertoires in COVID-19. At the level of the study: Sites across the United States, Italy and Spain contributed samples from acute and convalescent COVID-19. T cells, B-cell-depleted T cells, or PBMCs supplied cDNA or gDNA.

Enrolled through a virtual design, the participants were between about 18 and 100 years of age and came from 24 US areas. Participant-reported clinical history was the basis for cohort assignment. Produced via immunoSEQ multiplex PCR; TCRdb's table is partial and in-frame only. The sample gives 300,000 to 500,000 clones, 85% to 90% of which show up once; 0.95% to 1% is in the top ten. This clonotype was obtained from a woman in her twenties or thirties with acute COVID-19. Input material: PBMCs or T cells enriched from blood (not recorded which).

CDR3 coding DNA: TGTGCCAGCAGCCTACGGACAGAATCTGAAGCTTTCTTT. Protein sequence: CASSLRTESEAFF. The chain employs TRBV3-1 (or the pseudogene TRBV3-2) and TRBJ1-1; tentative D call: TRBD1 (6 bases). Germline V CDR1 and CDR2: LGHDT, YNNKEL (reference sequence). The CDR3 has 13 amino acids. The V and J ends lost 4 bases and 6 bases respectively, with 12 bases between them.